The 6 T cell receptor beta chains below all came from one sample that was sequenced in a study of Ad26.COV2.S vaccination and SARS-CoV-2 variants. Method: immunoSEQ multiplex PCR; TCRdb's copy keeps in-frame clones and lacks some. This sample yields 300,000 to 450,000 clones, of which about 91% are seen a single time; under 4% belongs to the top ten. This sample comprised peripheral blood, obtained after recovery from COVID-19. These receptor sequences come from a human donor who had recovered from COVID-19.

This rearrangement joins TRBV18 to TRBJ1-1; D may be TRBD1 (6 bases). The V gene's germline CDR1 is KGHSH and CDR2 LQKENI. The CDR3 is 15 amino acids. Trimming shortened V by 6 bases and J by 1 base, and 15 bases separated the two germline ends. The DNA of the CDR3 is TGTGCCAGCTCCCGCAAGGACAGTACGAACACTGAAGCTTTCTTT. It codes for CASSRKDSTNTEAFF.

The chain has TRBV7-9 and TRBJ1-2, with TRBD1 matching 8 bases. The CDR3 is 14 residues long. The V segment lost 6 bases and the J segment 4 bases; nucleotides outside the gene matches: 7. Germline CDR1 SEHNR, CDR2 FQNEAQ (reference sequence). CDR3 loop: CASRRGTGFYGYTF. The DNA for the CDR3 is TGTGCCAGCAGGCGCGGGACAGGATTCTATGGCTACACCTTC.

This clone showed up just once. The rearrangement joins TRBV4-3 to TRBJ1-4, with D tentatively TRBD1 (5 bases). Between the trimmed V and J ends, which lost 2 bases and 8 bases, there was a span of 15 bases. This CDR3 is built from 15 residues. Germline-derived CDR1 and CDR2 are LGHNA and YSLEER. The chain's CDR3 is CASSQHFRVGEKLFF. Written as DNA, the CDR3 is TGCGCCAGCAGCCAACATTTCAGGGTAGGGGAAAAACTGTTTTTT.

This clone was seen once. This chain links TRBV6-5 with TRBJ1-5, with 8 bases aligning to TRBD1. The CDR3 covers 14 residues. Trimming took 6 bases from V and 5 from J; bases not matched to a gene: 6. Per germline, CDR1 MNHEY and CDR2 SVGAGI. The CDR3 loop reads CASRWPGGHQPQHF. The CDR3 coding sequence is TGTGCCAGCAGGTGGCCAGGGGGCCATCAGCCCCAGCATTTT.

The V and J genes are TRBV6-5 and TRBJ2-3; either TRBD1 or TRBD2 may fit D (6 bases each). The V gene lost 5 bases and the J gene lost 6 bases, with 18 bases spanning the gap. This CDR3 is 15 amino acids long. Germline-derived CDR1 and CDR2 are MNHEY and SVGAGI. CDR3 sequence: CASSPSPGAGDTQYF. DNA for the CDR3: TGTGCCAGCAGTCCCTCCCCGGGGGCTGGGGATACGCAGTATTTT.

The J gene is TRBJ2-5, the V gene TRBV5-1, with 12 positions matching TRBD2. This CDR3 region has 16 residues. Trimming took 0 bases from V and 7 from J; bases not matched to a gene: 7. Germline V gives CDR1 SGHRS, CDR2 YFSETQ. The CDR3 is CASSLGLAGEQGTQYF. The CDR3 region has the DNA TGCGCCAGCAGCTTGGGACTAGCGGGGGAACAGGGGACCCAGTACTTC. Complete variable domain (other parts from reference TRBV5-1 and TRBJ2-5): KAGVTQTPRYLIKTRGQQVTLSCSPISGHRSVSWYQQTPGQGLQFLFEYFSETQRNKGNFPGRFSGRQFSNSRSEMNVSTLELGDSALYLCASSLGLAGEQGTQYFGPGTRLLVL.